This TCR beta chain stems from a study of blood T cells in healthy people across ages (dated by TCRdb to the mid-2010s). Turning to the overall study: In model experiments, roughly one uniquely barcoded TCR beta cDNA molecule per two T cells was captured by template switching. Using deep sequencing normalized with unique cDNA molecular identifiers, the study measured how TCR beta repertoire diversity changes with age. The donors were split into four age groups: young (average around 15 years), middle-aged (roughly 39), aged (roughly 60) and long-lived (82). Donors of different ages were randomly distributed across sequencing lanes to avoid experimental bias. For two donors (one aged 18 to 29 and one aged 80 or older), the study analyzed two additional independent replicas of 1 million unique cDNA reads from the same blood draw.

A word on this clonotype: The antigen it binds to is not known. No much larger clone exists at a distance of one base, and base qualities are not known.

Systemically healthy Caucasian individuals from Russia, 39 in total and aged 6 to 90 years, were included as donors. Approximately 10 milliliters of peripheral blood were collected from each donor into EDTA-treated Vacutainer tubes. PBMCs were isolated by Ficoll-Paque density-gradient centrifugation, with at least 7 million obtained per sample. Trizol reagent was used to extract total RNA from PBMCs, with at least 5.5 micrograms per sample. The percentages of naive CD45RAhigh/CD27high T cells were determined by flow cytometry on a PBMC aliquot from every donor. The CDR3 runs 15 residues from the cysteine to the phenylalanine. The CDR3 DNA has 45 bases and is translated from base 1. The germline V gene specifies MGHRA as CDR1 and YSYEKL as CDR2. Trimming costs V 1 base and J 9 bases, and their ends lie 15 bases apart. Broad study findings and their caveats: Since profiling was done on bulk unsorted PBMCs, naive and antigen-experienced compartments could not be conclusively compared. The long-lived group showed more naive CD4+ T cells, fewer expanded clones and increased TCR diversity than the aged group, suggesting age selection. Estimates of total diversity from one million sequenced T cells were regarded as lower bounds and underestimates. The percentage of naive T cells measured by flow cytometry correlated strongly with observed TCR beta diversity. Observed TCR beta diversity per million T cells fell roughly linearly with age, and a significant reduction was already apparent by age around 40. Because the CMV infection status of the donors was unknown, age-related changes in expanded clonotypes may potentially have been confounded.

The library was built by means of 5' RACE. For sequencing, an Illumina HiSeq 2500 was employed. The second PCR ran for roughly 7 to 12 cycles and used a J-beta primer mix along with a sample-barcoded 5' primer. Each TCR beta cDNA molecule received a unique molecular identifier from a template-switch 5' adaptor carrying 12 random nucleotides. Each sample yielded at least 3 million CDR3-containing paired-end reads. All of the RNA was converted into first-strand cDNA using the Mint cDNA synthesis kit, with a TRBC-specific oligonucleotide serving as the primer. Following uracil-DNA glycosylase treatment, all cDNA underwent a first 18-cycle PCR with the universal primers M1SS and BC2_uni_R. Turning to the authors' computational methods: Each sample was normalized by randomly selecting 1 million high-quality reads, each carrying a distinct molecular identifier. Instead of being binned into consensus sequences, reads that shared molecular identifiers were thrown out. MiTCR, set to a Q25 quality threshold and the strictest error-elimination algorithm, was used for CDR3 identification, clonotype clustering and error correction. A nonparametric unseen species model with Euler transformation was used to estimate lower-bound total TCR beta diversity. TCRdb reanalyzed the raw reads on its own, using fastp at Q25 for trimming and MiXCR for clone calling, and kept in-frame beta chains. Records with the same CDR3 protein are collapsed into one entry carrying the most frequent genes and DNA. The V and J calls shown here were made by TCRdb, not taken from the authors' results. The table for this sample lists hundreds of thousands of distinct CDR3 sequences; roughly half of them were counted only once. The ten largest clones capture 13% of the sample.

Source material: blood. The TCR was taken from a woman of 80 years or more in good health. The V gene is TRBV4-1 and the J gene is TRBJ2-2; the D gene is possibly TRBD2, with 6 bases matching. The DNA is TGCGCCAGCAGCCAAGTAGAGACTAGGCAACGGGAGCTGTTTTTT. The resulting protein is CASSQVETRQRELFF.